The 19 T cell receptor beta chains below all came from one sample that was sequenced in a study of CDR3 diversity in severe acne. Using its own MiXCR run on the PCR reads, TCRdb lists one record per CDR3 protein. The data contain 65,000 to 95,000 distinct CDR3 sequences, 51% of them singletons. Sequencing used blood. The receptors shown here come from a male donor in good health, without acne.

V is TRBV9 and J is TRBJ1-1; D is uncertain. Trimming removed 3 bases at V and 1 base at J, with 16 bases between. Germline loops: CDR1 SGDLS, CDR2 YYNGEE. The CDR3 sequence is 16 residues long. The CDR3 is CASSAQPGSANTEAFF. The CDR3 DNA sequence: TGTGCCAGCAGCGCGCAACCGGGATCGGCGAACACTGAAGCTTTCTTT.

About this clonotype itself: It may be a read error: a sequence one base away is much more abundant. The chain carries TRBV19 and TRBJ1-2, with a weak D call TRBD1 (6 bases). This CDR3 is 15 amino acids long. V lost 0 bases to trimming and J lost 8 bases, with 16 bases between them. CDR1 and CDR2 (germline): LNHDA, SQIVND (reference sequence). The CDR3 sequence: CASSIDSRGASGYTF. The CDR3 DNA follows: TGTGCCAGTAGTATAGATTCGCGGGGGGCAAGCGGCTACACCTTC.

The chain links TRBV25-1 to TRBJ1-6; 9 bases line up with TRBD1. The V segment lost 5 bases and the J segment 9 bases; nucleotides outside the gene matches: 5. The CDR3 loop spans 14 amino acids. Germline loops: CDR1 MGHDK, CDR2 SYGVNS. The DNA for the CDR3 is TGTGCCAGCAGTCCCCGGGACAGGGTTTCACCCCTCCACTTT. Its translation is CASSPRDRVSPLHF.

Comments on this clonotype: Without the conserved terminal phenylalanine or tryptophan, this CDR3 likely stems from a read error. The V call is TRBV27, the J call TRBJ1-2; tentatively, D is TRBD1 (5 bases). CDR3 size: 13 residues. From germline, CDR1 is MNHEY and CDR2 SMNVEV (reference sequence). The CDR3 loop is CVSSGHGGYGYTL. CDR3 DNA sequence: TGTGTCAGCAGTGGACACGGGGGGTATGGCTACACCCTC.

This clonotype was observed at least ten times. J is TRBJ1-6 and V is TRBV7-9; 7 bases are a match to TRBD1. The CDR3 is made up of 15 amino acids. Per the germline V gene, CDR1 is SEHNR and CDR2 is FQNEAQ (reference sequence). V shed 6 bases, J shed 5 bases, and the junction held 7 bases outside the gene matches. The CDR3 protein is CASRENRGDNSPLHF. CDR3 DNA: TGTGCCAGCAGGGAGAACAGGGGAGATAATTCACCCCTCCACTTT.

This clonotype was observed at least ten times. V gene TRBV10-3 combines with J gene TRBJ1-5, with a weak D call TRBD1 (5 bases). CDR3 size: 15 residues. V gave up 4 bases and J gave up 1 base, with 11 bases separating them. CDR1 is ENHRY, CDR2 SYGVKD, per germline. The CDR3 protein is CAISGEGLSNQPQHF. CDR3 nucleotides: TGTGCCATCAGTGGTGAGGGGCTCAGCAATCAGCCCCAGCATTTT.

The rearrangement links TRBV19 to TRBJ1-2; D remains ambiguous. V dropped 5 bases and J dropped 3 bases, with 10 bases sitting between them. The CDR3 is 13 amino acids. CDR1 is LNHDA and CDR2 is SQIVND in the germline V gene (reference sequence). In DNA form, the CDR3 reads TGTGCCAGTAGTGAAGACCGGTACTATGGCTACACCTTC. It codes for CASSEDRYYGYTF.

The chain recombines TRBV12-3 or TRBV12-4 with TRBJ1-1; no firm D call. V lost 3 bases and J 2 bases, leaving 7 bases between the germline ends. CDR3 length: 13 residues. As DNA, the CDR3 is TGTGCCAGCAGTTTCGTGACTAACACTGAAGCTTTCTTT. Amino acid sequence: CASSFVTNTEAFF.

The genes are TRBV29-1 and TRBJ1-5, with D possibly TRBD1 on 5 matching bases. Trimming removed 4 bases at V and 5 bases at J, with 18 bases between. Germline V gene lookup returns CDR1 SQVTM and CDR2 ANQGSEA. The CDR3 totals 15 residues. DNA of the CDR3: TGCAGCGTTGTACTCCGGGGGAAGGAGGATCAGCCCCAGCATTTT. This gives the protein CSVVLRGKEDQPQHF.

As for this clonotype: Because it lacks the conserved phenylalanine or tryptophan at the end, this CDR3 is likely a read error. The rearrangement joins TRBV7-2 to TRBJ2-2; D remains unclear. The germline CDR1 and CDR2 sequences are SGHTA and FQGNSA. This CDR3 is built from 16 residues. Trimming took 1 base from V and 2 from J, leaving 11 bases between them. The CDR3 here is CASSLGGRANTGELFS. CDR3 bases: TGTGCCAGCAGCTTAGGGGGTAGGGCTAACACCGGGGAGCTGTTTTCT.

This clonotype was picked up a small number of times. The chain combines TRBV5-1 with TRBJ2-7; D gene unclear. The V end lost 4 bases, the J end lost 2 bases, and 7 bases lay between the germline ends. The CDR3 length is 12 residues. CDR1 is SGHRS, CDR2 YFSETQ, per germline. The DNA for the CDR3 is TGCGCCAGCAGCATCGCCCCCTACGAGCAGTACTTC. It codes for CASSIAPYEQYF.

This clonotype showed up many times. The chain is built from TRBV11-2 and TRBJ1-5; TRBD1 agrees at 8 bases. The germline V gene has CDR1 SGHAT and CDR2 FQNNGV. The length of the CDR3 is 15 residues. J gave up 7 bases and V 5 bases, and 10 bases lay outside the gene matches. The CDR3 reads CASSGTTGDAQPQHF. DNA of the CDR3: TGTGCCAGCAGCGGAACGACAGGGGACGCGCAGCCCCAGCATTTT.

This clonotype is medium-sized (0.01 to 0.1%). The chain links TRBV25-1 to TRBJ1-4, with 7 bases lining up with TRBD1. The germline CDR1 and CDR2 sequences are MGHDK and SYGVNS. The CDR3 length is 16 residues. Trimming at V came to 1 base and at J to 4 bases, leaving 6 bases not matched to a gene. CDR3 region: CASSELRGLSNEKLFF. CDR3 coding DNA: TGTGCCAGCAGTGAATTAAGGGGGCTTAGTAATGAAAAACTGTTTTTT.

The chain couples TRBV24-1 to TRBJ2-7; TRBD1 aligns across 10 bases. With V trimmed by 4 bases and J by 12 bases, 5 bases remained unmatched. Germline V lookup: CDR1 KGHDR, CDR2 SFDVKD. The CDR3 length is 12 residues. Here the CDR3 DNA reads TGTGCCACCAGTGACCGGACAGGGGGTAGGTACTTC. Translation gives CATSDRTGGRYF.

The genes are TRBV11-3 and TRBJ1-2, with D possibly matching TRBD1 (6 bases). The CDR3 length is 15 residues. With 6 bases removed from V and 2 bases from J, the gap between germline ends came to 16 bases. Germline V gives CDR1 SGHNT, CDR2 YENEEA. CDR3 sequence (DNA): TGTGCCAGCAGACAAGTGGGACAACTAAACTATGGCTACACCTTC. It translates to CASRQVGQLNYGYTF.

The rearrangement uses TRBV10-3 and TRBJ2-7, with D tentatively TRBD2 (6 bases). The CDR3 is 14 residues long. Germline CDR1 reads ENHRY; CDR2 reads SYGVKD. Trimming left V 11 bases short and J 2 bases short, with 19 bases between. Here the CDR3 DNA reads TGTGCCGCCGCCCGACTAGTGGGAGCCTACGAGCAGTACTTC. As protein: CAAARLVGAYEQYF.

This clonotype was counted between two and nine times. This chain connects TRBV6-5 to TRBJ2-7; 7 positions agree with TRBD1. Germline trimming cut 2 bases from V and 5 bases from J; bases unmatched to any gene: 3. This CDR3 region has 13 residues. Germline V CDR1 and CDR2: MNHEY, SVGAGI. CDR3 DNA: TGTGCCAGCAGTTACAACAGGGGCCACGAGCAGTACTTC. This sequence encodes CASSYNRGHEQYF.

Concerning this clonotype itself: A much larger clone differs by one base, so this may be a read error. The rearrangement joins TRBV9 to TRBJ1-3; TRBD1 might be the D (5 bases). CDR3 length: 13 amino acids. Between the trimmed V and J ends, which lost 5 bases and 3 bases, there was a span of 9 bases. Germline assignment: CDR1 SGDLS and CDR2 YYNGEE. CDR3 amino acids: CASSSGYGNTIYF. Here the CDR3 DNA reads TGTGCCAGCAGTTCAGGGTATGGAAACACCATATATTTT.

V usage is TRBV20-1 and J usage is TRBJ1-1; 8 bases are shared with TRBD1. The CDR3 is 13 residues long. The germline V gene has CDR1 DFQATT and CDR2 SNEGSKA (reference sequence). The junction had 7 bases not matched to a gene; V was cut back by 5 bases and J by 5 bases. DNA for the CDR3: TGCAGTGCTCCGCCGACAGGGGAAACTGAAGCTTTCTTT. It is translated as CSAPPTGETEAFF.